Listed below are T cell receptor beta chains from one sample, sequenced in a study of cytomegalovirus exposure and HLA in healthy donors. Generated by immunoSEQ multiplex PCR, the TCRdb table keeps only in-frame clones and is missing some. This sample has 110,000 to 150,000 clones, with around three quarters found just once. The sequencing input was PBMCs. Receptor source: a man younger than 35 in good health and CMV-seronegative. Both conserved end residues are part of each CDR3. Each record gives: CDR3 protein, CDR3 DNA, V gene, D gene, clone size, J gene. D genes are given only for firm matches. Size is stated for part of the rows, as once, few or many counts, or as a class when the clone is expanded.

CDR3aa: CAWGVTEAFF; CDR3nt: TGTGCCTGGGGGGTCACTGAAGCTTTCTTT; v_gene: TRBV5-4; d_gene: .; abundance: few; j_gene: TRBJ1-1
CDR3aa: CASGGSNYGYTF; CDR3nt: TGTGCCAGCGGAGGATCGAACTATGGCTACACCTTC; v_gene: TRBV6-1; d_gene: .; abundance: .; j_gene: TRBJ1-2
CDR3aa: CASSEMGQGTSTEAFF; CDR3nt: TGTGCCAGCAGTGAAATGGGACAGGGAACGAGTACTGAAGCTTTCTTT; v_gene: TRBV6-1; d_gene: TRBD1; abundance: .; j_gene: TRBJ1-1
CDR3aa: CASSRPRSRVTYTEAFF; CDR3nt: TGTGCCAGCAGCCGACCTCGGTCCAGGGTTACTTATACTGAAGCTTTCTTT; v_gene: TRBV7-9; d_gene: .; abundance: .; j_gene: TRBJ1-1
CDR3aa: CASSDGEGHGYTF; CDR3nt: TGTGCCAGCAGTGACGGGGAGGGTCATGGCTACACCTTC; v_gene: TRBV6-1; d_gene: .; abundance: .; j_gene: TRBJ1-2
CDR3aa: CASIIPGELFF; CDR3nt: TGTGCCAGCATCATTCCCGGGGAGCTGTTTTTT; v_gene: TRBV7-9; d_gene: .; abundance: .; j_gene: TRBJ2-2
CDR3aa: CASSLGQGENVLTF; CDR3nt: TGTGCCAGCAGCTTGGGACAGGGTGAAAACGTCCTGACTTTC; v_gene: TRBV5-6; d_gene: TRBD1; abundance: .; j_gene: TRBJ2-6
CDR3aa: CASRTPPRFSGANVLTF; CDR3nt: TGTGCCAGTAGGACCCCTCCCAGGTTCTCCGGGGCCAACGTCCTGACTTTC; v_gene: TRBV19; d_gene: .; abundance: .; j_gene: TRBJ2-6
CDR3aa: CASSRGPRLHEQYF; CDR3nt: TGTGCCAGCAGCAGAGGGCCCCGTCTTCACGAGCAGTACTTC; v_gene: TRBV27; d_gene: .; abundance: .; j_gene: TRBJ2-7
CDR3aa: CASSYPPRAAGNTIYF; CDR3nt: TGTGCCAGCAGTTACCCCCCGAGGGCAGCGGGAAACACCATATATTTT; v_gene: TRBV6-6; d_gene: .; abundance: .; j_gene: TRBJ1-3
CDR3aa: CASSQDIGNTEAFF; CDR3nt: TGTGCCAGCAGCCAAGATATCGGGAACACTGAAGCTTTCTTT; v_gene: TRBV4-2; d_gene: .; abundance: few; j_gene: TRBJ1-1
CDR3aa: CASSAEGAGTEAFF; CDR3nt: TGTGCCAGCAGCGCGGAGGGGGCGGGTACTGAAGCTTTCTTT; v_gene: TRBV9; d_gene: TRBD1; abundance: .; j_gene: TRBJ1-1
CDR3aa: CASSQDRTSWEQYF; CDR3nt: TGTGCCAGCAGCCAAGATCGGACTTCGTGGGAGCAGTACTTC; v_gene: TRBV4-2; d_gene: .; abundance: .; j_gene: TRBJ2-7
CDR3aa: CASSNTGNTEAFF; CDR3nt: TGTGCCAGCAGTAACACAGGGAACACTGAAGCTTTCTTT; v_gene: TRBV6-5; d_gene: .; abundance: .; j_gene: TRBJ1-1
CDR3aa: CASSASDRGYTEAFF; CDR3nt: TGCGCCAGCAGCGCCTCCGACAGGGGGTACACTGAAGCTTTCTTT; v_gene: TRBV5-1; d_gene: TRBD1; abundance: .; j_gene: TRBJ1-1
CDR3aa: CASSPAKGEYNQPQHF; CDR3nt: TGTGCCAGCAGCCCAGCGAAGGGGGAGTACAACCAGCCCCAGCATTTT; v_gene: TRBV5-5; d_gene: .; abundance: once; j_gene: TRBJ1-5
CDR3aa: CASSQVQGDEQYF; CDR3nt: TGCGCCAGCAGCCAAGTCCAGGGTGACGAGCAGTACTTC; v_gene: TRBV4-3; d_gene: .; abundance: few; j_gene: TRBJ2-7
CDR3aa: CATSRATLGGTEAFF; CDR3nt: TGTGCCACCAGCAGAGCGACTTTGGGGGGCACTGAAGCTTTCTTT; v_gene: TRBV15; d_gene: .; abundance: .; j_gene: TRBJ1-1
CDR3aa: CASSLGTGTGNTIYF; CDR3nt: TGTGCCAGCAGCTTAGGGACAGGGACTGGAAACACCATATATTTT; v_gene: TRBV7-9; d_gene: TRBD1; abundance: .; j_gene: TRBJ1-3
CDR3aa: CATRTELRDPYEQYF; CDR3nt: TGTGCCACCAGGACAGAACTAAGGGATCCCTACGAGCAGTACTTC; v_gene: TRBV6-1; d_gene: .; abundance: .; j_gene: TRBJ2-7
CDR3aa: CASTKGRQGANTGELFF; CDR3nt: TGTGCCAGCACTAAGGGGCGACAGGGGGCGAACACCGGGGAGCTGTTTTTT; v_gene: TRBV2; d_gene: TRBD1; abundance: .; j_gene: TRBJ2-2
CDR3aa: CASSLAGITGELFF; CDR3nt: TGCGCCAGCAGCCTAGCGGGGATCACCGGGGAGCTGTTTTTT; v_gene: TRBV4-3; d_gene: TRBD2; abundance: once; j_gene: TRBJ2-2
CDR3aa: CASSEFGGTYEQYF; CDR3nt: TGTGCCAGCAGTGAATTCGGGGGTACCTACGAGCAGTACTTC; v_gene: TRBV25-1; d_gene: .; abundance: .; j_gene: TRBJ2-7
CDR3aa: CASSPPGGGNIQYF; CDR3nt: TGTGCCAGCAGCCCCCCTGGGGGGGGTAACATTCAGTACTTC; v_gene: TRBV7-2; d_gene: TRBD2; abundance: .; j_gene: TRBJ2-4
CDR3aa: CASSQVRTAGAFF; CDR3nt: TGTGCCAGCAGCCAAGTAAGGACAGCAGGAGCTTTCTTT; v_gene: TRBV4-2; d_gene: .; abundance: few; j_gene: TRBJ1-1
CDR3aa: CASTLGQGLTNEKLFF; CDR3nt: TGTGCCAGCACCTTGGGACAGGGACTAACTAATGAAAAACTGTTTTTT; v_gene: TRBV9; d_gene: TRBD1; abundance: .; j_gene: TRBJ1-4
CDR3aa: CAISDRDSHETEQFF; CDR3nt: TGTGCCATCAGTGACCGAGACAGCCACGAGACGGAGCAGTTCTTC; v_gene: TRBV10-3; d_gene: .; abundance: .; j_gene: TRBJ2-1
CDR3aa: CASFWRGGSYNEQFF; CDR3nt: TGCGCCAGCTTTTGGAGGGGGGGATCCTACAATGAGCAGTTCTTC; v_gene: TRBV5-1; d_gene: .; abundance: .; j_gene: TRBJ2-1
CDR3aa: CATSSLFGTGIGGGTEAFF; CDR3nt: TGTGCCACCAGCAGTCTCTTTGGGACAGGGATTGGGGGGGGTACTGAAGCTTTCTTT; v_gene: TRBV15; d_gene: TRBD1; abundance: .; j_gene: TRBJ1-1
CDR3aa: CASSPLPTGDGYTF; CDR3nt: TGTGCCAGCAGCCCACTCCCAACAGGGGATGGCTACACCTTC; v_gene: TRBV27; d_gene: TRBD1; abundance: once; j_gene: TRBJ1-2
CDR3aa: CASSTDWSSYNEQFF; CDR3nt: TGTGCCAGCAGCACGGACTGGAGCTCCTACAATGAGCAGTTCTTC; v_gene: TRBV9; d_gene: .; abundance: .; j_gene: TRBJ2-1
CDR3aa: CASSLRSGTDGNTIYF; CDR3nt: TGTGCCAGCAGCTTAAGGAGCGGGACGGACGGAAACACCATATATTTT; v_gene: TRBV11-2; d_gene: .; abundance: once; j_gene: TRBJ1-3
CDR3aa: CASSVDQDRSTYEQYF; CDR3nt: TGTGCCAGCAGCGTAGATCAGGACAGATCTACCTACGAGCAGTACTTC; v_gene: TRBV9; d_gene: .; abundance: .; j_gene: TRBJ2-7
CDR3aa: CASSFTTPSSYTF; CDR3nt: TGTGCCAGTAGTTTCACGACACCTTCAAGCTACACCTTC; v_gene: TRBV19; d_gene: .; abundance: .; j_gene: TRBJ1-2
CDR3aa: CASSQASTGAHYEQYF; CDR3nt: TGCGCCAGCAGCCAGGCCTCCACAGGGGCTCACTACGAGCAGTACTTC; v_gene: TRBV4-1; d_gene: TRBD1; abundance: .; j_gene: TRBJ2-7
CDR3aa: CASIPERGGTEAFF; CDR3nt: TGTGCCAGCATCCCGGAGAGGGGAGGAACTGAAGCTTTCTTT; v_gene: TRBV7-2; d_gene: .; abundance: .; j_gene: TRBJ1-1
CDR3aa: CASSLIRTGLFYEQYF; CDR3nt: TGTGCCAGCAGCTTAATCCGGACAGGTCTCTTCTACGAGCAGTACTTC; v_gene: TRBV7-3; d_gene: TRBD1; abundance: .; j_gene: TRBJ2-7
CDR3aa: CASRTRQGWETQYF; CDR3nt: TGTGCCAGCAGGACCCGACAGGGATGGGAGACCCAGTACTTC; v_gene: TRBV6-5; d_gene: TRBD1; abundance: .; j_gene: TRBJ2-5
CDR3aa: CASSETPGGWTEAFF; CDR3nt: TGTGCCAGCAGTGAAACGCCTGGAGGGTGGACTGAAGCTTTCTTT; v_gene: TRBV6-1; d_gene: .; abundance: .; j_gene: TRBJ1-1
CDR3aa: CASSLWAPTSTDTQYF; CDR3nt: TGTGCCAGCAGTTTATGGGCACCAACTAGCACAGATACGCAGTATTTT; v_gene: TRBV27; d_gene: .; abundance: .; j_gene: TRBJ2-3
CDR3aa: CASSLAGRDTGELFF; CDR3nt: TGTGCCAGCAGCTTGGCCGGGAGGGACACCGGGGAGCTGTTTTTT; v_gene: TRBV5-5; d_gene: TRBD2; abundance: few; j_gene: TRBJ2-2
CDR3aa: CASSGTVNTGELFF; CDR3nt: TGTGCCAGCAGCGGGACAGTGAACACCGGGGAGCTGTTTTTT; v_gene: TRBV7-6; d_gene: TRBD1; abundance: .; j_gene: TRBJ2-2
CDR3aa: CASSMYASGGSKLFF; CDR3nt: TGTGCCAGTAGTATGTACGCTAGCGGGGGGAGCAAGCTGTTTTTT; v_gene: TRBV19; d_gene: TRBD2; abundance: .; j_gene: TRBJ2-2
CDR3aa: CASSLGGELGSYEQYF; CDR3nt: TGCGCCAGCAGTTTAGGCGGGGAGTTGGGCTCCTACGAGCAGTACTTC; v_gene: TRBV10-2; d_gene: .; abundance: once; j_gene: TRBJ2-7
CDR3aa: CACLGDRRIEQYF; CDR3nt: TGTGCCTGCCTAGGGGACAGAAGGATCGAGCAGTACTTC; v_gene: TRBV30; d_gene: TRBD1; abundance: .; j_gene: TRBJ2-7
CDR3aa: CASSLEGQGGTEAFF; CDR3nt: TGTGCCAGCAGTCTCGAGGGACAGGGTGGTACTGAAGCTTTCTTT; v_gene: TRBV2; d_gene: TRBD1; abundance: many; j_gene: TRBJ1-1